A single sample is the source of the 16 T cell receptor beta chains below, sequenced in a study of blood T cell repertoires in COVID-19. TCRdb's table, derived via immunoSEQ multiplex PCR, lists solely in-frame clones and lacks some. The sample records around 470,000 clones, roughly nine tenths being singletons. The sequencing sample was made of peripheral blood. The receptors were gathered from a young man with COVID-19, enrolled during active disease.

As regards this clone: Germline and junction disagree at one end, which may indicate a read error. The chain has TRBV7-2 and TRBJ1-4, with TRBD1 identical over 7 bases. The CDR3 loop spans 15 amino acids. Germline CDR1 and CDR2: SGHTA and FQGNSA. The CDR3 is CASSLAGTDNEKLFF. CDR3 nucleotide sequence: TGTGCCAGCAGCCTAGCGGGGACAGATAATGAAAAACTGTTTTTT. The full variable domain, with the rest looked up from reference TRBV7-2 and TRBJ1-4, is GAGVSQSPSNKVTEKGKDVELRCDPISGHTALYWYRQSLGQGLEFLIYFQGNSAPDKSGLPSDRFSAERTGGSVSTLTIQRTQQEDSAVYLCASSLAGTDNEKLFFGSGTQLSVL.

This chain joins TRBV5-1 and TRBJ2-2; 8 positions agree with TRBD1. With V trimmed by 0 bases and J by 7 bases, 8 bases remained unmatched. CDR3 length: 16 residues. Germline V gives CDR1 SGHRS, CDR2 YFSETQ. CDR3 loop: CASSLVPGGVNGELFF. In DNA, the CDR3 is TGCGCCAGCAGCTTGGTGCCAGGGGGCGTCAACGGGGAGCTGTTTTTT. Complete variable domain (other parts from reference TRBV5-1 and TRBJ2-2): KAGVTQTPRYLIKTRGQQVTLSCSPISGHRSVSWYQQTPGQGLQFLFEYFSETQRNKGNFPGRFSGRQFSNSRSEMNVSTLELGDSALYLCASSLVPGGVNGELFFGEGSRLTVL.

This rearrangement joins TRBV7-9 to TRBJ2-2, with 7 bases identical to TRBD1. This CDR3 has 15 amino acids. Germline values: CDR1 SEHNR, CDR2 FQNEAQ (reference sequence). J gave up 5 bases and V 2 bases, and 5 bases lay outside the gene matches. The CDR3 DNA reads as TGTGCCAGCAGCTTACTTGGCAGGGGGACCGGGGAGCTGTTTTTT. Protein: CASSLLGRGTGELFF.

The V call is TRBV5-4, the J call TRBJ2-1; D is possibly TRBD1 (5 bases). V lost 2 bases to trimming and J lost 10 bases, with 16 bases between them. There are 14 residues in the CDR3. From germline, CDR1 is SGHNT and CDR2 YYREEE (reference sequence). For the CDR3, the DNA is TGTGCCAGCAGCTTTAACACAGGTGTTATGGAGCAGTTCTTC. The encoded protein is CASSFNTGVMEQFF.

The V and J genes are TRBV12-3 or TRBV12-4 and TRBJ2-7; the D is unclear. V was trimmed by 2 bases and J by 6 bases, leaving 11 bases between them. CDR3 length equals 13 residues. This CDR3 is CASSLSRGGEQYF. The CDR3 DNA sequence: TGTGCCAGCAGTTTAAGCCGAGGTGGCGAGCAGTACTTC.

J is TRBJ2-5 and V is TRBV6-2 or TRBV6-3, with D perhaps matching TRBD2 (6 bases). Deletions cut 6 bases from V and 7 bases from J, with 15 bases between. CDR3 length equals 13 residues. Germline CDR1 MNHEY, CDR2 SVGEGT. CDR3 loop: CASSPGTPTTQYF. In DNA, the CDR3 is TGTGCCAGCAGCCCCGGGACTCCAACGACCCAGTACTTC.

In this sample, this clone turned up once. The rearrangement links TRBV13 to TRBJ1-3, with no clear D. Trimming removed 5 bases from V and 0 bases from J, with 8 bases in between. Germline-derived CDR1 and CDR2 are PRHDT and FYEKMQ (reference sequence). This CDR3 has 14 residues. As DNA, the CDR3 is TGTGCCAGCAGCAGGAGATACTCTGGAAACACCATATATTTT. Protein: CASSRRYSGNTIYF.

The gene calls are TRBV7-9 and TRBJ2-1, with a possible D match to TRBD1 (7 bases). The V gene lost 1 base and the J gene lost 0 bases, with 13 bases spanning the gap. The CDR3 has 17 amino acids. The germline V gene has CDR1 SEHNR and CDR2 FQNEAQ (reference sequence). The CDR3 protein is CASSLVRDRYSYNEQFF. In nucleotides, the CDR3 is TGTGCCAGCAGCTTAGTGCGGGACAGATACTCCTACAATGAGCAGTTCTTC.

This clone has a single count. The rearrangement joins TRBV6-5 to TRBJ1-2; the D is unclear. The ends were cut back, 2 bases at V and 5 bases at J, with 12 bases in the middle. CDR1 is MNHEY and CDR2 is SVGAGI in the germline V gene. The CDR3 contains 14 residues. CDR3 sequence: CASSYKETEYGYTF. DNA for the CDR3: TGTGCCAGCAGTTACAAGGAGACGGAATATGGCTACACCTTC.

V gene TRBV7-3 combines with J gene TRBJ2-1, with a possible D match to TRBD2 (6 bases). Trimming took off 2 bases at V and 4 bases at J, with 6 bases between the two ends. The CDR3 is 13 amino acids. CDR1 SGHTA and CDR2 FQGTGA come from the germline V gene. The CDR3 region has the DNA TGTGCCAGCAGCTTAGGGACTTACAATGAGCAGTTCTTC. It encodes CASSLGTYNEQFF. Filled out from reference TRBV7-3 and TRBJ2-1, the complete variable domain reads GAGVSQTPSNKVTEKGKYVELRCDPISGHTALYWYRQSLGQGPEFLIYFQGTGAADDSGLPNDRFFAVRPEGSVSTLKIQRTERGDSAVYLCASSLGTYNEQFFGPGTRLTVL.

The V gene is TRBV27, the J gene TRBJ1-2; TRBD1 is a possible D gene (6 bases). This CDR3 is 15 amino acids long. Germline lookup yields CDR1 MNHEY and CDR2 SMNVEV (reference sequence). V gave up 5 bases and J gave up 6 bases, with 19 bases separating them. The CDR3 DNA reads as TGTGCCAGCAGTCCACGACAAGGGGGTACCCATGGCTACACCTTC. Encoded protein: CASSPRQGGTHGYTF.

V and J are TRBV5-1 and TRBJ2-2, with 7 bases identical to TRBD2. V shed 3 bases, J shed 2 bases, and the junction held 7 bases outside the gene matches. Germline assignment: CDR1 SGHRS and CDR2 YFSETQ. This CDR3 contains 16 residues. The CDR3 coding sequence is TGCGCCAGCAGCTCCCGTGGGGGGGTTAACACCGGGGAGCTGTTTTTT. Translation gives CASSSRGGVNTGELFF.

This sequence joins TRBV19 and TRBJ2-7; 7 nucleotides agree with TRBD1. Per the germline V gene, CDR1 is LNHDA and CDR2 is SQIVND (reference sequence). The CDR3 runs 14 residues. After removal of 3 bases from V and 3 bases from J, the junction contained 5 bases not matched to a gene. Written as DNA, the CDR3 is TGTGCCAGTAGTATGTGGGACAGATACTACGAGCAGTACTTC. Encoded protein: CASSMWDRYYEQYF.

The chain recombines TRBV11-3 with TRBJ2-3; the match to TRBD1 covers 7 bases. The CDR3 is made up of 15 amino acids. From germline, CDR1 is SGHNT and CDR2 YENEEA. V gave up 1 base and J gave up 2 bases; unmatched junction bases: 3. The CDR3: CASSLAGTVTDTQYF. CDR3 in DNA: TGTGCCAGCAGCTTAGCTGGGACAGTCACAGATACGCAGTATTTT.

The chain employs TRBV7-2 and TRBJ2-1; maybe TRBD2 (6 bases). The CDR3 covers 13 residues. The germline CDR1 and CDR2 sequences are SGHTA and FQGNSA. The V and J ends lost 10 bases and 6 bases respectively, with 16 bases between them. CDR3 bases: TGTGCCACCCAAGGCGGGACTGGCAATGAGCAGTTCTTC. Translated: CATQGGTGNEQFF.

This chain joins TRBV30 and TRBJ2-7; TRBD2 matches at 13 bases. The V gene end was trimmed by 3 bases and the J gene end by 6 bases; junction bases not matched to a gene: 5. Germline CDR1 reads GTSNPN; CDR2 reads SVGIG (reference sequence). CDR3 size: 14 residues. CDR3 region: CAWRRTSGSGEQYF. The CDR3 DNA reads TGTGCCTGGAGAAGGACTAGCGGGAGCGGCGAGCAGTACTTC.